The source of this T cell receptor (beta chain) is a study of shared clonotypes between healthy human individuals. Regarding the study as a whole: The genetic and exposure-history diversity represented was limited by few donors.

As regards this clone: What it binds is not known.

Sequencing used immunoSEQ multiplex PCR; TCRdb keeps in-frame clones, though not all of them. The table shows roughly 2.5 million clones, with around nine tenths occurring only once. The CDR3 runs 15 residues. Per the germline V gene, CDR1 is SGHRS and CDR2 is YFSETQ. The J segment lost 6 bases and the V segment lost 4 bases, leaving 10 bases of the junction unmatched. Sequencing was done on a sample of naive CD4+ T cells sorted from blood. Regarding subset: CD45RA+ positively selected. The chain uses TRBV5-1 and TRBJ1-1; 9 nucleotides align to TRBD1. The origin of this receptor is a man aged 18-30 years in good health. The CDR3 is CASSTNRGLSAEAFF. Written as DNA, the CDR3 is TGCGCCAGCAGCACCAACAGGGGGCTTAGCGCTGAAGCTTTCTTT.